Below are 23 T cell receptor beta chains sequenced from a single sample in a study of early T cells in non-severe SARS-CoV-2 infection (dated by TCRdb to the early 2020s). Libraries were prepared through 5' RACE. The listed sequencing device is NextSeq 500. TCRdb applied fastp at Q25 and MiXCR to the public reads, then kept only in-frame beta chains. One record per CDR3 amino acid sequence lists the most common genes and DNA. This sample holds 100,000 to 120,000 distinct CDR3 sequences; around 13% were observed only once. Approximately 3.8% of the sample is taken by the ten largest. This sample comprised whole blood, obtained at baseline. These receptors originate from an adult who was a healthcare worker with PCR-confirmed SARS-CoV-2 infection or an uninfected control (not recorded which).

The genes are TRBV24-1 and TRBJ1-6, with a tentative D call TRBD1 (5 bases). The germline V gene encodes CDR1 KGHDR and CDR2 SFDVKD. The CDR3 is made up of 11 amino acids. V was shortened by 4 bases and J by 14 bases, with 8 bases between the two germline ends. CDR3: CATSDGTSLHF. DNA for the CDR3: TGTGCCACCAGTGACGGGACTTCCCTCCACTTT.

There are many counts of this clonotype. The CDR3 reads CSARDKNRANDEQYF. CDR3 nucleotide sequence: TGCAGTGCTAGAGATAAAAACAGGGCTAACGACGAGCAGTACTTC. The chain carries TRBV20-1 and TRBJ2-7; D may be TRBD1 (6 bases). The germline CDR1 and CDR2 sequences are DFQATT and SNEGSKA (reference sequence). V lost 0 bases and J lost 5, with 17 bases in between. The CDR3 has 15 residues.

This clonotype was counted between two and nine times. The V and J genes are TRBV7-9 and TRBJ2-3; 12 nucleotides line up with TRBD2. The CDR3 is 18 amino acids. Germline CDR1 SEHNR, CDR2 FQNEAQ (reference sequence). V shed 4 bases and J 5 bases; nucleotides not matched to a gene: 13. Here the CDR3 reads CASSWPGLAGLRGDTQYF. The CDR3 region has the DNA TGTGCCAGCAGCTGGCCTGGACTAGCGGGACTTAGGGGAGATACGCAGTATTTT.

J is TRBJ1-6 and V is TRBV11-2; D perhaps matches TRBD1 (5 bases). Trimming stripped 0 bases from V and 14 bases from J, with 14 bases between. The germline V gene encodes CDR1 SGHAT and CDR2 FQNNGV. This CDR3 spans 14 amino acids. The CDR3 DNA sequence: TGTGCCAGCAGCTTAGATAATTGGGTGGGGGCCCTCCACTTT. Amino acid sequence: CASSLDNWVGALHF.

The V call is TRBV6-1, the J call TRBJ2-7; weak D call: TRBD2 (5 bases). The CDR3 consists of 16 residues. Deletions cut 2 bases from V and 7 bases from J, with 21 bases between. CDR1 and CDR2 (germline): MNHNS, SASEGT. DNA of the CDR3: TGTGCCAGCAGTGAAATGGGAGTAGGTCCCTGGAATGAGCAGTACTTC. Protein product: CASSEMGVGPWNEQYF.

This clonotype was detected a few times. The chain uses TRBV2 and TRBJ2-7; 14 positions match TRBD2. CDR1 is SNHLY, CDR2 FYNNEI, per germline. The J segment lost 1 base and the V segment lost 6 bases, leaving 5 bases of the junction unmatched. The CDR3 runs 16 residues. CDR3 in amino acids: CASSGGTSGRSYEQYF. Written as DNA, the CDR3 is TGTGCCAGCAGCGGGGGGACTAGCGGGAGATCCTACGAGCAGTACTTC.

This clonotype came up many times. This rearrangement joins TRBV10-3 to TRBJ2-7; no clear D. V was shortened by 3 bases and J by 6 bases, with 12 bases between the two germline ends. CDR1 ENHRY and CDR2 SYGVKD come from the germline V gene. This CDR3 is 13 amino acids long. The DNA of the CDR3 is TGTGCCATCAGTGAAGGTGGCCTCGGCGAGCAGTACTTC. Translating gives CAISEGGLGEQYF.

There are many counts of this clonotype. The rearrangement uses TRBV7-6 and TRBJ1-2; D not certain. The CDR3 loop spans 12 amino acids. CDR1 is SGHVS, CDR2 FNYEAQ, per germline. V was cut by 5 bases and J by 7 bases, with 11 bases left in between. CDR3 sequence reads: CASSAGSPGYTF. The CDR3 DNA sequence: TGTGCCAGCAGCGCCGGGAGTCCTGGCTACACCTTC.

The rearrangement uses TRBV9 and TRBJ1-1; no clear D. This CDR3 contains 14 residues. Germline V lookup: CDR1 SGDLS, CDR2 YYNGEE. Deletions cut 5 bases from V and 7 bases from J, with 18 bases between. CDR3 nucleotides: TGTGCCAGCAGTTCCAGACCGGAGCAAGGTGAAGCTTTCTTT. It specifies CASSSRPEQGEAFF.

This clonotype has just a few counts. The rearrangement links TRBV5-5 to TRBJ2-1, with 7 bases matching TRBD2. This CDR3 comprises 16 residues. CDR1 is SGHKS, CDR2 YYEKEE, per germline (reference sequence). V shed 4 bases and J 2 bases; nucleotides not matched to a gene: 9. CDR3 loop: CASSEKTSLTYNEQFF. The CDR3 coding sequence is TGTGCCAGCAGCGAAAAGACTAGCTTAACCTACAATGAGCAGTTCTTC.

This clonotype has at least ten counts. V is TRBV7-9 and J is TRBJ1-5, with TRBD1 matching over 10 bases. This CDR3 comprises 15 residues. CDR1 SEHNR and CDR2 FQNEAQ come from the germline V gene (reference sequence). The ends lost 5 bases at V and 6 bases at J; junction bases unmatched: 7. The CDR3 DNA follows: TGTGCCAGCAGCCATGGGACAGGGGAAGGTCAGCCCCAGCATTTT. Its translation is CASSHGTGEGQPQHF.

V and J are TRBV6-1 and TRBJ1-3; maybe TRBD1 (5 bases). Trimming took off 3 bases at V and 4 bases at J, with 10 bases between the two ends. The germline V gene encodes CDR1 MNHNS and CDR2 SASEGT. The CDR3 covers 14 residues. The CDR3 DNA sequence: TGTGCCAGCAGTGACCGGGACCGAGGAAACACCATATATTTT. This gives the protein CASSDRDRGNTIYF.

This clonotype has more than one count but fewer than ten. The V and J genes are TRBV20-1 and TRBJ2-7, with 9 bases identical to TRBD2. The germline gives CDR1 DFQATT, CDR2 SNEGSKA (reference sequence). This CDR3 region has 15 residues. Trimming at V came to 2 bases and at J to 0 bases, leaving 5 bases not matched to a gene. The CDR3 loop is CSARLAGISSYEQYF. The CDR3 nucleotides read TGCAGTGCTAGACTAGCGGGGATTAGCTCCTACGAGCAGTACTTC.

CDR3 residues: CSVEGTRRAFF. The DNA for the CDR3 is TGCAGCGTCGAGGGGACCCGTAGAGCTTTCTTT. The chain employs TRBV29-1 and TRBJ1-1; the D gene is possibly TRBD1 (5 bases). Trimming pared 6 bases from V and 10 bases from J, leaving 15 bases between. From germline, CDR1 is SQVTM and CDR2 ANQGSEA. This CDR3 spans 11 amino acids.

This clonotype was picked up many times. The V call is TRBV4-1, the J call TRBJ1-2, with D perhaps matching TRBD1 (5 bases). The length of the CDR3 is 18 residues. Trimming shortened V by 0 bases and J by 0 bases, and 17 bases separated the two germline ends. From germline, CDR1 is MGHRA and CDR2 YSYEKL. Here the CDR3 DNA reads TGCGCCAGCAGCCAAGATGCTTACAGGTCCCAAGCTAACTATGGCTACACCTTC. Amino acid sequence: CASSQDAYRSQANYGYTF.

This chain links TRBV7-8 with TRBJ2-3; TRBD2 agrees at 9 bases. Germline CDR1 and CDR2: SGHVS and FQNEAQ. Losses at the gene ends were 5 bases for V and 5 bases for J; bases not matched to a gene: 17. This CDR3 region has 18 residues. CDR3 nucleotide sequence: TGTGCCAGCAGCCCCATGAGCTATCGCGGGAGGGAGGAAGATACGCAGTATTTT. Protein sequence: CASSPMSYRGREEDTQYF. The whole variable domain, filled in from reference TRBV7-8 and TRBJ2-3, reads GAGVSQSPRYKVAKRGQDVALRCDPISGHVSLFWYQQALGQGPEFLTYFQNEAQLDKSGLPSDRFFAERPEGSVSTLKIQRTQQEDSAVYLCASSPMSYRGREEDTQYFGPGTRLTVL.

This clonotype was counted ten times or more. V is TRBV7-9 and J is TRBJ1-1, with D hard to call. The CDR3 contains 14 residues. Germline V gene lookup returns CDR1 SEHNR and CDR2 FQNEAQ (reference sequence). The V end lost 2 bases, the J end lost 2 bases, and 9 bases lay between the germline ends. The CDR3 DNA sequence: TGTGCCAGCAGCTTATATACGGGAAACACTGAAGCTTTCTTT. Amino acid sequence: CASSLYTGNTEAFF.

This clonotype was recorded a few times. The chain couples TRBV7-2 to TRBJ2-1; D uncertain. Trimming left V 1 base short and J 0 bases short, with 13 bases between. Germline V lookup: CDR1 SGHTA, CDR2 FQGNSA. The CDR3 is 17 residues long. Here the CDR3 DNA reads TGTGCCAGCAGCTTAGGGAGCCCGTCGGGCTCCTACAATGAGCAGTTCTTC. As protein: CASSLGSPSGSYNEQFF.

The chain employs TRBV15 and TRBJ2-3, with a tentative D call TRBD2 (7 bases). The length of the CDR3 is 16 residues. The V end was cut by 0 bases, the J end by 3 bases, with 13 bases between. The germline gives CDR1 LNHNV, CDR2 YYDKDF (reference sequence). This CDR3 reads CATSREGGGATDTQYF. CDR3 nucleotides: TGTGCCACCAGCAGAGAGGGTGGGGGGGCGACAGATACGCAGTATTTT.

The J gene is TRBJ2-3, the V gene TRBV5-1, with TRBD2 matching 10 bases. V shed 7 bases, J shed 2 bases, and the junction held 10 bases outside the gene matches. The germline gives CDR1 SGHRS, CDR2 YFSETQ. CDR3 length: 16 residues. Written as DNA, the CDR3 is TGCGCCAGCTCCGAGCGGGGGGGCCGCCCCACAGATACGCAGTATTTT. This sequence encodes CASSERGGRPTDTQYF.

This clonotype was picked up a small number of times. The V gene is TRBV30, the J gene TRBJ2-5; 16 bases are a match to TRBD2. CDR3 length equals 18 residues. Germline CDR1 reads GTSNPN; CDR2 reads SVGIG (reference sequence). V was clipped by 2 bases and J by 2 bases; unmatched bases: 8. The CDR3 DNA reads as TGTGCCTGGAGTCCTCGCTCGGGACTAGCGGGGGGGCAAGAGACCCAGTACTTC. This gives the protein CAWSPRSGLAGGQETQYF.

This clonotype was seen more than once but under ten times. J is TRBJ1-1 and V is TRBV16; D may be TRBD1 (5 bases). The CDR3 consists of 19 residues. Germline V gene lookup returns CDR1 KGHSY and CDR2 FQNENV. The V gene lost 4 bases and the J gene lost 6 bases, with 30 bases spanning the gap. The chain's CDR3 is CASSLNRPFLDTGQAEAFF. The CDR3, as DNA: TGTGCCAGCAGCCTCAATAGACCCTTCCTAGATACGGGGCAGGCTGAAGCTTTCTTT.

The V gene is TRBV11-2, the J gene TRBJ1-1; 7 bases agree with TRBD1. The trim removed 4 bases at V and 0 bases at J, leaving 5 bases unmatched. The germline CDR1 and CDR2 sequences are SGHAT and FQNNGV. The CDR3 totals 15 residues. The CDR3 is CASSSQGQMNTEAFF. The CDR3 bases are TGTGCCAGCAGCTCCCAGGGACAGATGAACACTGAAGCTTTCTTT.